Sequencing of this TCR beta chain was carried out in a study of control samples from healthy donors and cancer patients. TCRdb's copy holds only in-frame clones and misses some; the assay was immunoSEQ multiplex PCR. Among about 57,000 clones listed, about 91% were seen once. The sequenced material came from PBMCs. The sequence was collected from a man aged 25-45 years with colorectal cancer.

For the CDR3, the DNA is TGTGCCAGCATCCCTAAAAGGGCGGGGGGCCTAGATTTACAAGAGACCCAGTACTTC. This encodes CASIPKRAGGLDLQETQYF. The chain carries TRBV11-2 and TRBJ2-5; the match to TRBD2 covers 8 bases. CDR3 length: 19 amino acids. The germline V gene encodes CDR1 SGHAT and CDR2 FQNNGV. Trimming at V came to 7 bases and at J to 2 bases, leaving 21 bases not matched to a gene.